The 29 T cell receptor beta chains below were found in one sample sequenced in a study of CD8 T cells in Susac syndrome. Random-hexamer reverse transcription was applied to about 0.45 to 1 ug RNA. TCRdb itself ran the immunoSEQ multiplex PCR reads through MiXCR, one entry per CDR3 protein. The sample carries around 170,000 distinct CDR3 sequences, 85% to 95% recorded once. Sequenced material: CD4+ T cells from PBMCs. The receptors were gathered from a human donor with Susac syndrome.

The rearrangement uses TRBV7-9 and TRBJ1-2, with TRBD1 matching over 9 bases. Germline assignment: CDR1 SEHNR and CDR2 FQNEAQ (reference sequence). J lost 8 bases, V lost 3 bases, and 7 bases had no gene match. This CDR3 comprises 14 residues. The CDR3 loop reads CASSFSGTGHGYTF. CDR3 bases: TGTGCCAGCAGCTTTTCCGGGACAGGGCACGGCTACACCTTC.

The CDR3 here is CASSSTRGGSPLHF. The CDR3 DNA reads TGTGCCAGCAGCTCTACCCGGGGAGGTTCACCCCTCCACTTT. The rearrangement uses TRBV12-3 or TRBV12-4 and TRBJ1-6; D gene ambiguous. This CDR3 comprises 14 residues. V lost 6 bases and J lost 9, with 15 bases in between.

V is TRBV5-6 and J is TRBJ2-5; D is uncertain. Germline-derived CDR1 and CDR2 are SGHDT and YYEEEE. Between the trimmed V and J ends, which lost 4 bases and 2 bases, there was a span of 12 bases. The CDR3 has 14 residues. The CDR3 is CASSAPIKQETQYF. The CDR3 DNA reads TGTGCCAGCAGCGCCCCCATCAAACAAGAGACCCAGTACTTC.

This clonotype has only one observation. This chain uses TRBV7-9 with TRBJ1-2; 9 nucleotides agree with TRBD1. Germline V gene sequence: CDR1 SEHNR, CDR2 FQNEAQ (reference sequence). The ends lost 3 bases at V and 9 bases at J; junction bases unmatched: 5. This CDR3 region has 13 residues. The CDR3, as DNA: TGTGCCAGCAGCTTGGGACAGGGTTGGAGCTACACCTTC. Its translation is CASSLGQGWSYTF. Full variable domain (remainder filled in from reference TRBV7-9 and TRBJ1-2): DTGVSQNPRHKITKRGQNVTFRCDPISEHNRLYWYRQTLGQGPEFLTYFQNEAQLEKSRLLSDRFSAERPKGSFSTLEIQRTEQGDSAMYLCASSLGQGWSYTFGSGTRLTVV.

The chain links TRBV15 to TRBJ1-2; TRBD1 is a possible D gene (6 bases). This CDR3 is 16 amino acids long. V was cut by 0 bases and J by 7 bases, with 18 bases left in between. The V gene's germline CDR1 is LNHNV and CDR2 YYDKDF (reference sequence). The CDR3 region has the DNA TGTGCCACCAGCAGAGATGGTTTCGGGGGGGCTGGTGGCTACACCTTC. Amino acids: CATSRDGFGGAGGYTF.

The rearrangement joins TRBV3-1 to TRBJ2-7, with a weak D call TRBD1 (5 bases). This CDR3 region has 16 residues. Per the germline V gene, CDR1 is LGHDT and CDR2 is YNNKEL (reference sequence). The V gene lost 4 bases and the J gene lost 2 bases, with 18 bases spanning the gap. The CDR3, as DNA: TGTGCCAGCAGCCCCTTGGCACTCAAGGGGACCTACGAGCAGTACTTC. It is translated as CASSPLALKGTYEQYF.

The rearrangement joins TRBV29-1 to TRBJ2-4; weak D call: TRBD2 (6 bases). The ends were cut back, 6 bases at V and 0 bases at J, with 18 bases in the middle. CDR3 length: 16 residues. In germline, CDR1 is SQVTM, CDR2 ANQGSEA. CDR3 nucleotide sequence: TGCAGCGTCAAACTTGGCGGGGTCGGAGCCAAAAACATTCAGTACTTC. Protein: CSVKLGGVGAKNIQYF.

This rearrangement joins TRBV29-1 to TRBJ1-1, with 7 bases lining up with TRBD1. The CDR3 totals 14 residues. Germline trimming cut 0 bases from V and 2 bases from J; bases unmatched to any gene: 3. Germline values: CDR1 SQVTM, CDR2 ANQGSEA. CDR3 bases: TGCAGCGTTGAAGAGGGGACAGATAACACTGAAGCTTTCTTT. It codes for CSVEEGTDNTEAFF.

The chain employs TRBV12-3 or TRBV12-4 and TRBJ2-5; 11 bases agree with TRBD1. The CDR3 sequence is 15 residues long. J lost 1 base, V lost 4 bases, and 2 bases had no gene match. The CDR3 loop reads CASSSGTGGQETQYF. Here the CDR3 DNA reads TGTGCCAGCAGTTCCGGGACAGGGGGCCAAGAGACCCAGTACTTC.

The chain links TRBV30 to TRBJ1-1; 7 nucleotides line up with TRBD1. CDR1 and CDR2 from the germline V gene are GTSNPN and SVGIG (reference sequence). The CDR3 covers 14 residues. The V segment lost 5 bases and the J segment 1 base; nucleotides outside the gene matches: 7. The CDR3 DNA sequence: TGTGCCTGGGATGTGGGGACAGCGAACACTGAAGCTTTCTTT. This codes for CAWDVGTANTEAFF.

The chain carries TRBV20-1 and TRBJ2-7, with D hard to call. Trimming took off 3 bases at V and 5 bases at J, with 8 bases between the two ends. The germline V gene encodes CDR1 DFQATT and CDR2 SNEGSKA (reference sequence). There are 11 residues in the CDR3. CDR3: CSASWVHEQYF. The CDR3, as DNA: TGCAGTGCTAGTTGGGTCCACGAGCAGTACTTC.

This chain connects TRBV19 to TRBJ1-2, with TRBD1 matching 7 bases. The CDR3 is 14 residues long. V lost 5 bases to trimming and J lost 8 bases; unmatched junction nucleotides: 11. From germline, CDR1 is LNHDA and CDR2 SQIVND (reference sequence). The CDR3 DNA sequence: TGTGCCAGTAGTCTTCCGGGACAGCTACGGGGCTACACCTTC. Protein sequence: CASSLPGQLRGYTF.

The J gene is TRBJ2-3, the V gene TRBV9, with TRBD2 matching over 7 bases. The CDR3 is 15 amino acids. The germline gives CDR1 SGDLS, CDR2 YYNGEE. V lost 0 bases to trimming and J lost 4 bases; unmatched junction nucleotides: 5. This CDR3 is CASSVERGGADTQYF. Here the CDR3 DNA reads TGTGCCAGCAGCGTAGAGCGGGGAGGGGCAGATACGCAGTATTTT.

The chain uses TRBV19 and TRBJ2-5, with 11 nucleotides matching TRBD1. Losses at the gene ends were 4 bases for V and 2 bases for J; bases not matched to a gene: 6. Germline-derived CDR1 and CDR2 are LNHDA and SQIVND (reference sequence). This CDR3 has 16 amino acids. The CDR3 DNA sequence: TGTGCCAGTAGTACGCGGGACAGGGGGGGACAAGAGACCCAGTACTTC. Translating it yields CASSTRDRGGQETQYF.

The chain carries TRBV5-1 and TRBJ2-1; 7 bases match TRBD2. The CDR3 is made up of 15 amino acids. The germline V gene has CDR1 SGHRS and CDR2 YFSETQ. The J segment lost 6 bases and the V segment lost 0 bases, leaving 6 bases of the junction unmatched. Here the CDR3 DNA reads TGCGCCAGCAGCTTGGGGGAGGGAACCTTCAATGAGCAGTTCTTC. As protein: CASSLGEGTFNEQFF.

The rearrangement links TRBV7-9 to TRBJ1-4, with 12 nucleotides matching TRBD1. CDR3 length equals 16 residues. CDR1 SEHNR and CDR2 FQNEAQ come from the germline V gene (reference sequence). Trimming removed 4 bases from V and 7 bases from J; junction bases left unmatched: 7. DNA for the CDR3: TGTGCCAGCAGCTCCGGGACAGGGGGCGGGAGTGAAAAACTGTTTTTT. Amino acids: CASSSGTGGGSEKLFF.

This chain joins TRBV11-2 and TRBJ2-7; D unresolved. CDR1 and CDR2 from the germline V gene are SGHAT and FQNNGV. The CDR3 runs 12 residues. Trimming removed 4 bases from V and 10 bases from J, with 14 bases in between. CDR3 coding DNA: TGTGCCAGCAGCTCGACAACAGCTATCCAGTACTTC. Encoded protein: CASSSTTAIQYF.

The chain couples TRBV27 to TRBJ1-1, with no clear D. There are 13 residues in the CDR3. V dropped 6 bases and J dropped 3 bases, with 11 bases sitting between them. Per the germline V gene, CDR1 is MNHEY and CDR2 is SMNVEV (reference sequence). CDR3 DNA: TGTGCCAGCAGCACTACCAAGTACACTGAAGCTTTCTTT. Translation gives CASSTTKYTEAFF.

The genes are TRBV30 and TRBJ2-3; D is unresolved. V dropped 2 bases and J dropped 2 bases, with 14 bases sitting between them. This CDR3 is built from 15 residues. CDR1 GTSNPN and CDR2 SVGIG come from the germline V gene (reference sequence). Written as DNA, the CDR3 is TGTGCCTGGAGTCCCTCTGGCGCCTTCACAGATACGCAGTATTTT. Its translation is CAWSPSGAFTDTQYF.

The chain is built from TRBV20-1 and TRBJ1-2, with D unresolved. Germline lookup yields CDR1 DFQATT and CDR2 SNEGSKA (reference sequence). The length of the CDR3 is 12 residues. With 5 bases removed from V and 4 bases from J, the gap between germline ends came to 11 bases. In DNA form, the CDR3 reads TGCAGTGCTCAACTAACGGGCTATGGCTACACCTTC. Translating gives CSAQLTGYGYTF.

V gene TRBV4-3 combines with J gene TRBJ2-3; 9 positions agree with TRBD2. Germline CDR1 and CDR2: LGHNA and YSLEER. The CDR3 is 18 residues long. After removal of 0 bases from V and 0 bases from J, the junction contained 7 bases not matched to a gene. The CDR3: CASSQEALAGGSTDTQYF. CDR3 nucleotides: TGCGCCAGCAGCCAAGAAGCACTTGCGGGGGGGAGCACAGATACGCAGTATTTT.

This clonotype appeared a few times. The chain uses TRBV12-3 or TRBV12-4 and TRBJ1-5; 11 bases align to TRBD1. CDR3 length equals 16 residues. Trimming cost V 7 bases and J 2 bases; bases outside gene matches: 7. DNA for the CDR3: TGTGCCAGCACCCGGACAGGGGGCAATGGCAATCAGCCCCAGCATTTT. Translated, it gives CASTRTGGNGNQPQHF.

The genes are TRBV30 and TRBJ2-3; tentative D call: TRBD2 (5 bases). V gave up 2 bases and J gave up 2 bases, with 11 bases separating them. The germline V gene encodes CDR1 GTSNPN and CDR2 SVGIG (reference sequence). The CDR3 runs to 14 residues. The CDR3 region is CAWSLPGDTDTQYF. The DNA for the CDR3 is TGTGCCTGGAGTCTCCCCGGGGACACAGATACGCAGTATTTT.

As DNA, the CDR3 is TGTGCCAGCAGCCCCCGTGGTAGCGGGGGGGCCGGCGATGAGCAGTTCTTC. Its translation: CASSPRGSGGAGDEQFF. The chain carries TRBV3-1 and TRBJ2-1; 11 nucleotides line up with TRBD2. The CDR3 runs to 17 residues. The junction had 13 bases not matched to a gene; V was cut back by 4 bases and J by 8 bases. Germline CDR1 reads LGHDT; CDR2 reads YNNKEL (reference sequence).

The chain is built from TRBV4-1 and TRBJ2-7, with D hard to call. In germline, CDR1 is MGHRA, CDR2 YSYEKL. The CDR3 loop spans 15 amino acids. V was cut by 0 bases and J by 1 base, with 10 bases left in between. The CDR3 DNA follows: TGCGCCAGCAGCCAAGATCCAGCCCCTTCCTACGAGCAGTACTTC. Translation: CASSQDPAPSYEQYF.

The gene calls are TRBV7-2 and TRBJ2-2; D uncertain. Germline assignment: CDR1 SGHTA and CDR2 FQGNSA. The CDR3 sequence is 15 residues long. V lost 7 bases to trimming and J lost 6 bases, with 18 bases between them. CDR3 amino acids: CASKKDRSVAGELFF. CDR3 nucleotides: TGTGCCAGCAAAAAGGACCGCTCTGTCGCCGGGGAGCTGTTTTTT. Full variable domain (rest looked up from reference TRBV7-2 and TRBJ2-2): GAGVSQSPSNKVTEKGKDVELRCDPISGHTALYWYRQSLGQGLEFLIYFQGNSAPDKSGLPSDRFSAERTGGSVSTLTIQRTQQEDSAVYLCASKKDRSVAGELFFGEGSRLTVL.

DNA for the CDR3: TGCAGTGCTCCTACACCCGGGGGGACCAATGAGCAGTTCTTC. Amino acids: CSAPTPGGTNEQFF. The chain joins TRBV20-1 to TRBJ2-1, with 7 positions matching TRBD2. CDR3 size: 14 residues. Losses at the gene ends were 5 bases for V and 6 bases for J; bases not matched to a gene: 10. Germline V CDR1 and CDR2: DFQATT, SNEGSKA (reference sequence).

The genes are TRBV18 and TRBJ2-5, with D perhaps TRBD1 (6 bases). The germline V and J ends were trimmed by 3 bases and 6 bases, with 11 bases remaining between them. The germline V gene encodes CDR1 KGHSH and CDR2 LQKENI. CDR3 length equals 13 residues. This CDR3 is CASSPGGTKTQYF. For the CDR3, the DNA is TGTGCCAGCTCACCTGGGGGCACGAAGACCCAGTACTTC.

The chain recombines TRBV3-1 with TRBJ2-5, with D unresolved. Germline CDR1 is LGHDT and CDR2 is YNNKEL (reference sequence). Trimming stripped 3 bases from V and 5 bases from J, with 7 bases between. The CDR3 extends over 12 amino acids. CDR3 in DNA: TGTGCCAGCAGCCAGGCCCGGGAGACCCAGTACTTC. Its protein product is CASSQARETQYF.